Sequencing of this TCR beta chain was carried out in a study of Ad26.COV2.S vaccination and SARS-CoV-2 variants. Study conclusions and caveats: Similar non-spike TCR breadth was seen in vaccine and placebo recipients. Responses of T cells in total may have been underestimated by the TCR breadth and depth analyses.

The treatment here: 15 to 20 received Ad26.COV2.S at low or high dose, single or two shots; 5 received placebo; per-sample allocation not given. Following the first vaccine or placebo injection, samples were taken on day 63. Aged 18-55 years, donor was enrolled in Boston in the early 2020s. Comment on this clone: Antigen: not known.

Trimming removed 3 bases at V and 3 bases at J, with 12 bases between. From germline, CDR1 is LGHDT and CDR2 YNNKEL (reference sequence). CDR3 length: 14 amino acids. Libraries were prepared by immunoSEQ multiplex PCR; TCRdb keeps only in-frame clonotypes and omits some of them. The sample has roughly 700,000 clones; roughly 90% are singletons. This clonotype was obtained from a person aged 18-65 years who received the Ad26.COV2.S COVID-19 vaccine or a placebo. J is TRBJ2-7 and V is TRBV3-1 (or the pseudogene TRBV3-2); D is perhaps TRBD2 (5 bases). The sample in question was peripheral blood, obtained in a trial of Ad26.COV2.S vaccine versus placebo. The CDR3 spells CASSHRDYGYEQYF. In nucleotides, the CDR3 is TGTGCCAGCAGCCATCGCGACTACGGCTACGAGCAGTACTTC.